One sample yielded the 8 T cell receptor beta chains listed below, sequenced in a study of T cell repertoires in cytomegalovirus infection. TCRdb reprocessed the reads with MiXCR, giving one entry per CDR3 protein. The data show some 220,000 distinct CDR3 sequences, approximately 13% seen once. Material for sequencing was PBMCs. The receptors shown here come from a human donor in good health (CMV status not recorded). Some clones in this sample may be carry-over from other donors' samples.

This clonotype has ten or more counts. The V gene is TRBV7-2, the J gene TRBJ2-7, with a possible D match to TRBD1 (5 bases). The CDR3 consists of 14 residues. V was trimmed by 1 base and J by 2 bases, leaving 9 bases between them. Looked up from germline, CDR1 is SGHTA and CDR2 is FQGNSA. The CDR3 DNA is TGTGCCAGCAGCTTAGTGACAGCCACCTACGAGCAGTACTTC. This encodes CASSLVTATYEQYF.

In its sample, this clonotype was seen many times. The CDR3 loop reads CASSLDLSGDEQFF. CDR3 nucleotides: TGTGCCAGCAGCTTAGACCTTAGCGGGGATGAGCAGTTCTTC. The rearrangement uses TRBV7-6 and TRBJ2-1, with 8 bases lining up with TRBD2. This CDR3 has 14 amino acids. V shed 1 base and J 8 bases; nucleotides not matched to a gene: 4. From germline, CDR1 is SGHVS and CDR2 FNYEAQ.

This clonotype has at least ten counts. The CDR3 reads CASTGGLNTEAFF. The CDR3 DNA follows: TGTGCCAGCACTGGGGGACTGAACACTGAAGCTTTCTTT. This rearrangement joins TRBV7-9 to TRBJ1-1, with a weak D call TRBD1 (5 bases). Germline V CDR1 and CDR2: SEHNR, FQNEAQ (reference sequence). Trimming took 7 bases from V and 0 from J, leaving 9 bases between them. CDR3 length equals 13 residues.

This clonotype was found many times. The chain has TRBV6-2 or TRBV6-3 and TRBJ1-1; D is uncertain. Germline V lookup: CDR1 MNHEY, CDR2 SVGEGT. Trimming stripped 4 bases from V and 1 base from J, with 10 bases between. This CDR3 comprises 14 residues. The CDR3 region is CASSSEHPNTEAFF. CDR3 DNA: TGTGCCAGCAGTTCGGAACACCCGAACACTGAAGCTTTCTTT.

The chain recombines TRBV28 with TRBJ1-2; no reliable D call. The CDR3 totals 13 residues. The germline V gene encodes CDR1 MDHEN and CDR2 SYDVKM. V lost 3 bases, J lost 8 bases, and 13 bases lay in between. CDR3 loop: CASSLMGSQGYTF. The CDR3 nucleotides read TGTGCCAGCAGTTTGATGGGATCTCAGGGCTACACCTTC.

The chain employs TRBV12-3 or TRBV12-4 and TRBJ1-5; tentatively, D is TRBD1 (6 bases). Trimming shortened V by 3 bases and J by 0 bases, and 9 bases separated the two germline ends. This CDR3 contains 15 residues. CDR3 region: CASSFPGDSNQPQHF. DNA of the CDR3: TGTGCCAGCAGTTTCCCAGGGGATAGCAATCAGCCCCAGCATTTT.

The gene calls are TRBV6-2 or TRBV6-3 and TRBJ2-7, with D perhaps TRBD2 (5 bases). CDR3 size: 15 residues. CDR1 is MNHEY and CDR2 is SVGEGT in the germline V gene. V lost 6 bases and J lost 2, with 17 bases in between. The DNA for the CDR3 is TGTGCCAGCAGCCCCTCCGACGGAGGAACCTACGAGCAGTACTTC. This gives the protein CASSPSDGGTYEQYF.

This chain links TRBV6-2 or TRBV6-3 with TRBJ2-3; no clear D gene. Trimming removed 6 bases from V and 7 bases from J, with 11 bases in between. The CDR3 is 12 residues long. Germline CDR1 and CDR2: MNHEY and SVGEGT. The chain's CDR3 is CASRTDTHTQYF. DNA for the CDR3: TGTGCCAGCAGAACCGACACCCATACGCAGTATTTT.